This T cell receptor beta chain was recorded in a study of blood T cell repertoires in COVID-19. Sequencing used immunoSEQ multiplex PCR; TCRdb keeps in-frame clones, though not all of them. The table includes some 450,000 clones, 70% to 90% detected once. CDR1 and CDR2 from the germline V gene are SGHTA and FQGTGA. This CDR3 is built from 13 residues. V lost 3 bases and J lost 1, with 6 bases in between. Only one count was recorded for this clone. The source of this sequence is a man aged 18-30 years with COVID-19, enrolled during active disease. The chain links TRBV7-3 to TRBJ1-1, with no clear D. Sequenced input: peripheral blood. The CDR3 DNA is TGTGCCAGCAGCTTCCAGGAGAACACTGAAGCTTTCTTT. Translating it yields CASSFQENTEAFF.